The clone carrying this TCR beta chain was detected ten times or more. Attachment of unique molecular identifiers was made to individual cDNA molecules. Using its own MiXCR run on the 5' RACE reads, TCRdb lists one record per CDR3 protein. The sample records tens of thousands of distinct CDR3 sequences, approximately 6% being singletons. The data derive from a study of early T cells in non-severe SARS-CoV-2 infection. The CDR3 has 14 amino acids. Germline-derived CDR1 and CDR2 are SGDLS and YYNGEE. J gave up 6 bases and V 3 bases, and 7 bases lay outside the gene matches. The clonotype comes from an adult who was a healthcare worker with PCR-confirmed SARS-CoV-2 infection or an uninfected control (not recorded which). The specimen sequenced was whole blood. The chain recombines TRBV9 with TRBJ2-7; 9 positions match TRBD1. The CDR3 coding sequence is TGTGCCAGCAGCGCCGGGACAGGGTCGGCCGAGCAGTACTTC. Protein sequence: CASSAGTGSAEQYF.